One sample yielded the 21 T cell receptor beta chains listed below, sequenced in a study of T cell changes during pregnancy in multiple sclerosis (dated by TCRdb to about 2019). Libraries were prepared through the immunoSEQ multiplex PCR assay. The source is immuneACCESS, and TCRdb retained only in-frame sequences with V and J called. Part of the clones is not carried over; for the studies checked, unresolved V genes explain less than half of this, and the remainder is unexplained. The sample table shows about 130,000 clones, and roughly 96% are seen once. 0.44% of the sample comes from the top ten. Material: peripheral blood, obtained after pregnancy. The origin of the receptors is a female donor with multiple sclerosis, enrolled in a pregnancy study.

The rearrangement links TRBV7-9 to TRBJ1-1, with a possible D match to TRBD1 (5 bases). Germline CDR1 reads SEHNR; CDR2 reads FQNEAQ (reference sequence). This CDR3 has 14 residues. V was shortened by 2 bases and J by 0 bases, with 7 bases between the two germline ends. DNA of the CDR3: TGTGCCAGCAGCTTAAGCAGGGTGAACACTGAAGCTTTCTTT. Translation: CASSLSRVNTEAFF.

In nucleotides, the CDR3 is TGTGCCAGCAGCGTGACAGGGGGCCCGTACAATGAGCAGTTCTTC. Protein sequence: CASSVTGGPYNEQFF. The chain carries TRBV6-5 and TRBJ2-1; 10 nucleotides agree with TRBD1. This CDR3 contains 15 residues. V shed 6 bases, J shed 4 bases, and the junction held 6 bases outside the gene matches. CDR1 and CDR2 (germline): MNHEY, SVGAGI.

The chain links TRBV5-1 to TRBJ2-3, with TRBD2 matching over 7 bases. CDR1 and CDR2 from the germline V gene are SGHRS and YFSETQ. There are 14 residues in the CDR3. The J segment lost 2 bases and the V segment lost 5 bases, leaving 5 bases of the junction unmatched. CDR3 sequence reads: CASRGREVTDTQYF. CDR3 nucleotides: TGCGCCAGCAGAGGTCGGGAGGTCACAGATACGCAGTATTTT.

This chain uses TRBV19 with TRBJ2-7, with 11 bases that match TRBD2. There are 15 residues in the CDR3. Germline-derived CDR1 and CDR2 are LNHDA and SQIVND (reference sequence). With 10 bases clipped from V and 4 bases from J, the junction kept 12 bases outside the gene matches. CDR3 nucleotides: TGTGCCACTTCCCATGAGGGGACTAGCGGTTACGAGCAGTACTTC. Its protein product is CATSHEGTSGYEQYF. Full variable domain (remainder filled in from reference TRBV19 and TRBJ2-7): DGGITQSPKYLFRKEGQNVTLSCEQNLNHDAMYWYRQDPGQGLRLIYYSQIVNDFQKGDIAEGYSVSREKKESFPLTVTSAQKNPTAFYLCATSHEGTSGYEQYFGPGTRLTVT.

V and J are TRBV9 and TRBJ1-4, with TRBD1 matching over 8 bases. The CDR3 loop spans 14 amino acids. The trim removed 5 bases at V and 5 bases at J, leaving 5 bases unmatched. Germline V gives CDR1 SGDLS, CDR2 YYNGEE. CDR3 sequence (DNA): TGTGCCAGCAGTCCCAGGGGGCAAAATGAAAAACTGTTTTTT. Amino acid sequence: CASSPRGQNEKLFF.

The chain joins TRBV11-2 to TRBJ1-4; TRBD1 aligns across 10 bases. This CDR3 has 14 amino acids. CDR1 SGHAT and CDR2 FQNNGV come from the germline V gene. The J segment lost 7 bases and the V segment lost 5 bases, leaving 4 bases of the junction unmatched. The CDR3 loop reads CASSEDRGAEKLFF. Here the CDR3 DNA reads TGTGCCAGCAGCGAGGACAGGGGGGCTGAAAAACTGTTTTTT. Based on the CDR3 plus reference TRBV11-2 and TRBJ1-4, the full variable domain is EAGVAQSPRYKIIEKRQSVAFWCNPISGHATLYWYQQILGQGPKLLIQFQNNGVVDDSQLPKDRFSAERLKGVDSTLKIQPAKLEDSAVYLCASSEDRGAEKLFFGSGTQLSVL.

The chain recombines TRBV4-3 with TRBJ2-4; 8 bases align to TRBD2. This CDR3 is 17 amino acids long. J lost 1 base, V lost 3 bases, and 8 bases had no gene match. Germline CDR1 and CDR2: LGHNA and YSLEER. The CDR3 region has the DNA TGCGCCAGCAGCCAGACTAGCGCTCAACGGGCCAAAAACATTCAGTACTTC. Translated, it gives CASSQTSAQRAKNIQYF.

The CDR3 region has the DNA TGTGCCAGCACCTCACAGTACGAGCAGTACTTC. Protein product: CASTSQYEQYF. The chain couples TRBV7-9 to TRBJ2-7; D unresolved. Looked up from germline, CDR1 is SEHNR and CDR2 is FQNEAQ (reference sequence). The germline V and J ends were trimmed by 7 bases and 4 bases, with 8 bases remaining between them. The CDR3 covers 11 residues.

The rearrangement uses TRBV28 and TRBJ2-1; tentatively, D is TRBD1 (6 bases). Germline CDR1 and CDR2: MDHEN and SYDVKM. Trimming shortened V by 4 bases and J by 11 bases, and 18 bases separated the two germline ends. The CDR3 has 14 amino acids. The CDR3 DNA is TGTGCCAGCAGTTCCCAAGGGACACTTCGTCAGCAGTTCTTC. This sequence encodes CASSSQGTLRQQFF.

This chain connects TRBV28 to TRBJ1-2, with D possibly being TRBD1 (5 bases). There are 15 residues in the CDR3. Germline V gene sequence: CDR1 MDHEN, CDR2 SYDVKM. V was shortened by 2 bases and J by 7 bases, with 17 bases between the two germline ends. CDR3 residues: CASSLRSPGEGGYTF. CDR3 nucleotide sequence: TGTGCCAGCAGTTTACGGTCACCGGGGGAGGGTGGCTACACCTTC.

The CDR3 coding sequence is TGCGCCAGCAGCCAAGGCGACAGGGGAACAGATACGCAGTATTTT. It yields the protein CASSQGDRGTDTQYF. The rearrangement links TRBV4-3 to TRBJ2-3, with TRBD1 identical over 8 bases. Germline CDR1 is LGHNA and CDR2 is YSLEER. V shed 1 base, J shed 3 bases, and the junction held 3 bases outside the gene matches. CDR3 length: 15 amino acids.

The rearrangement uses TRBV6-1 and TRBJ1-5, with 8 nucleotides matching TRBD1. Germline-derived CDR1 and CDR2 are MNHNS and SASEGT. J was trimmed by 0 bases and V by 0 bases; bases with no gene match: 7. This CDR3 is 18 amino acids long. CDR3 protein: CASSEAMDRADSNQPQHF. CDR3 nucleotides: TGTGCCAGCAGTGAAGCAATGGACAGGGCCGATAGCAATCAGCCCCAGCATTTT.

The genes are TRBV15 and TRBJ2-7; 11 bases match TRBD1. This CDR3 region has 16 residues. V gave up 1 base and J gave up 5 bases; unmatched junction bases: 7. Germline loops: CDR1 LNHNV, CDR2 YYDKDF (reference sequence). For the CDR3, the DNA is TGTGCCACCAGCAGAGTAACCGGGACAGGGGGGAACGAGCAGTACTTC. Protein: CATSRVTGTGGNEQYF.

The genes are TRBV9 and TRBJ2-1, with 7 bases aligning to TRBD2. Germline V gene data show CDR1 as SGDLS and CDR2 as YYNGEE. The length of the CDR3 is 15 residues. V was clipped by 0 bases and J by 8 bases; unmatched bases: 8. The chain's CDR3 is CASSVAGGPGYEQFF. CDR3 nucleotides: TGTGCCAGCAGCGTAGCGGGAGGACCCGGTTATGAGCAGTTCTTC.

The chain recombines TRBV18 with TRBJ1-5; D may be TRBD1 (5 bases). V lost 3 bases to trimming and J lost 5 bases, with 14 bases between them. This CDR3 has 15 residues. The germline V gene encodes CDR1 KGHSH and CDR2 LQKENI. For the CDR3, the DNA is TGTGCCAGCTCACCGCGGGGGGGTGGGGATCAGCCCCAGCATTTT. It translates to CASSPRGGGDQPQHF.

This clone was recorded only once. V usage is TRBV23-1 and J usage is TRBJ2-2; 7 bases are shared with TRBD2. TRBV23-1 is annotated as an ORF whose role is uncertain. Trimming removed 4 bases from V and 4 bases from J; junction bases left unmatched: 21. The CDR3 spans 20 residues. In nucleotides, the CDR3 is TGCGCCAGCAGTCGGGCTGGGGGGGACCGATACAAGCGGAGCACCGGGGAGCTGTTTTTT. It yields the protein CASSRAGGDRYKRSTGELFF.

The chain is built from TRBV7-8 and TRBJ2-2; 10 bases are a match to TRBD2. This CDR3 contains 15 residues. The V and J ends lost 11 bases and 3 bases, in that order; junction bases with no gene match: 9. Germline CDR1 reads SGHVS; CDR2 reads FQNEAQ. CDR3 loop: CAQLRTSGDTGELFF. The CDR3 region has the DNA TGTGCCCAGCTTAGGACTAGCGGAGACACCGGGGAGCTGTTTTTT.

The chain has TRBV6-1 and TRBJ1-2, with D unclear. Trimming took 3 bases from V and 4 from J, leaving 9 bases between them. The germline V gene has CDR1 MNHNS and CDR2 SASEGT. This CDR3 comprises 13 residues. Written as DNA, the CDR3 is TGTGCCAGCAGTGAGGGCAGCTTCTATGGCTACACCTTC. The encoded protein is CASSEGSFYGYTF.

The J gene is TRBJ2-3, the V gene TRBV7-9, with 9 nucleotides matching TRBD2. V dropped 5 bases and J dropped 0; count of bases not matched to a gene: 3. Germline CDR1 and CDR2: SEHNR and FQNEAQ (reference sequence). The CDR3 runs to 15 residues. The DNA of the CDR3 is TGTGCCAGCAGCCGGACTAGCGTAAGCACAGATACGCAGTATTTT. It yields the protein CASSRTSVSTDTQYF.

This rearrangement joins TRBV6-1 to TRBJ2-7, with 7 bases aligning to TRBD1. J lost 5 bases, V lost 6 bases, and 10 bases had no gene match. The CDR3 spans 14 residues. Germline V lookup: CDR1 MNHNS, CDR2 SASEGT. The CDR3 spells CASRTQGFVHEQYF. CDR3 nucleotide sequence: TGTGCCAGCAGGACACAGGGGTTCGTCCACGAGCAGTACTTC.

Many counts were recorded for this clone. The CDR3 loop reads CASAETHSGNTIYF. CDR3 bases: TGTGCCAGCGCCGAAACACACTCTGGAAACACCATATATTTT. The chain employs TRBV6-5 and TRBJ1-3; D gene ambiguous. In germline, CDR1 is MNHEY, CDR2 SVGAGI. Between the trimmed V and J ends, which lost 8 bases and 0 bases, there was a span of 11 bases. This CDR3 is 14 amino acids long.